These T cell receptor beta chains were read from a single sample in a study of human T cells and chemical hapten exposure. Each CDR3 protein gets one entry after TCRdb re-called the RACE reads with MiXCR. The data hold about 120,000 distinct CDR3 sequences, with about 11% observed a single time. The specimen comprised whole blood, sampled in connection with sensitization to the hapten diphenylcyclopropenone (DPC). All receptors come from a woman between 45 and 65 years old with alopecia areata. Some clones in this sample may be carry-over from other donors' samples. CDR3s include the opening cysteine and the closing phenylalanine or tryptophan.

>TRBV20-1|TRBJ1-1
CSAARGGLGTEAFF
>TRBV12-5|TRBJ1-1
CASGGSGRTEAFF
>TRBV5-1|TRBJ2-3
CASRGTGGADTQYF
>TRBV28|TRBJ2-5
CASSRGPGQETQYF
>TRBV5-1|TRBJ2-7
CASSLSGTADEQYF
>TRBV2|TRBJ2-5
CASSGPGQGLVAQYF
>TRBV12-3/TRBV12-4|TRBJ1-2
CASSPGQGLSYGYTF
>TRBV9|TRBJ2-2
CASSEMAGTNTGELFF
>TRBV20-1|TRBJ2-7
CSARDNTDEQYF
>TRBV27|TRBJ1-5
CASSRGGKGNQPQHF
>TRBV5-4|TRBJ2-3
CASSPSKGGSDTQYF
>TRBV28|TRBJ2-7
CASSPRVPTYEQYF
>TRBV6-2/TRBV6-3|TRBJ2-3
CASNPRTSTDTQYF
>TRBV6-1|TRBJ2-5
CASSEAVGLQETQYF
>TRBV4-3|TRBJ1-6
CASSLNPRGVESPLHF
>TRBV5-1|TRBJ1-5
CASSPGQGGNQPQHF
>TRBV20-1|TRBJ2-3
CSATWTSGGRDTDTQYF
>TRBV28|TRBJ2-7
CASSLSPYEQYF
>TRBV5-1|TRBJ1-2
CASSLAQGAHGYTF
>TRBV3-1|TRBJ2-1
CASSHHRDYNEQFF
>TRBV20-1|TRBJ1-1
CSVRQSNTEAFF
>TRBV4-3|TRBJ2-7
CASSQEGGRVPYEQYF
>TRBV5-6|TRBJ1-2
CASSLGASYGYTF
>TRBV5-6|TRBJ2-4
CASSPRSRQNIQYF
>TRBV18|TRBJ2-7
CASSPRDIPYEQYF
>TRBV27|TRBJ2-7
CASRLSWAGGAYEQYF
>TRBV7-8|TRBJ2-2
CASSLRGASEGGELFF
>TRBV6-2/TRBV6-3|TRBJ2-3
CASSWGGSTDTQYF
>TRBV9|TRBJ2-7
CASSVGTGAYEQYF
>TRBV6-5|TRBJ2-3
CASSRRDLSTDTQYF
>TRBV3-1|TRBJ2-4
CASSPLGAAKNIQYF
>TRBV29-1|TRBJ2-7
CSVTGTTYEQYF
>TRBV5-1|TRBJ2-1
CASSRWTGNEQFF
>TRBV24-1|TRBJ2-2
CATKGQGASGELFF
>TRBV4-1|TRBJ2-3
CASSQPTGVTDTQYF
>TRBV12-3/TRBV12-4|TRBJ2-1
CASSLRLAGGQSSNEQFF
>TRBV29-1|TRBJ2-3
CSVEAGGLADTQYF
>TRBV6-5|TRBJ2-2
CASSYRGGSVTGELFF
>TRBV7-2|TRBJ2-1
CASSRRAMVLADMYNEQFF
>TRBV7-8|TRBJ1-2
CASSPRLPVLYGYTF
>TRBV6-2/TRBV6-3|TRBJ1-1
CASSYLSGGEAFF
>TRBV5-4|TRBJ2-7
CASSPRYSYEQYF
>TRBV20-1|TRBJ1-6
CSASTGQLYNSPLHF
>TRBV15|TRBJ2-3
CATSLADRTDTQYF
>TRBV3-1|TRBJ1-1
CASSPFGGSRNTEAFF
>TRBV12-3/TRBV12-4|TRBJ2-1
CASSLIGPGVGEQFF